This paragraph covers one T cell receptor beta chain sequence. The target antigen is unknown. The PCR employed 60 Vbeta primers together with 13 Jbeta primers. Method: immunoSEQ multiplex PCR; TCRdb's copy keeps in-frame clones and lacks some. The sample lists around 220,000 clones, 60% to 80% seen once, with around 1.8% in the top ten. V dropped 0 bases and J dropped 2 bases, with 11 bases sitting between them. In germline, CDR1 is LNHNV, CDR2 YYDKDF (reference sequence). CDR3 length: 15 amino acids. This entry comes from a study of cytomegalovirus exposure and HLA in healthy donors. General study findings and limits: Exclusion as indistinguishable affected some V segments, including TRBV6-2 and TRBV6-3.

This chain links TRBV15 with TRBJ2-7; D perhaps matches TRBD1 (6 bases). The source of this sequence is a man aged 18-30 years in good health and CMV-seronegative. Sequencing used PBMCs. The CDR3 protein is CATSREGAGAYEQYF. The CDR3 bases are TGTGCCACCAGCAGAGAAGGTGCAGGGGCCTACGAGCAGTACTTC.